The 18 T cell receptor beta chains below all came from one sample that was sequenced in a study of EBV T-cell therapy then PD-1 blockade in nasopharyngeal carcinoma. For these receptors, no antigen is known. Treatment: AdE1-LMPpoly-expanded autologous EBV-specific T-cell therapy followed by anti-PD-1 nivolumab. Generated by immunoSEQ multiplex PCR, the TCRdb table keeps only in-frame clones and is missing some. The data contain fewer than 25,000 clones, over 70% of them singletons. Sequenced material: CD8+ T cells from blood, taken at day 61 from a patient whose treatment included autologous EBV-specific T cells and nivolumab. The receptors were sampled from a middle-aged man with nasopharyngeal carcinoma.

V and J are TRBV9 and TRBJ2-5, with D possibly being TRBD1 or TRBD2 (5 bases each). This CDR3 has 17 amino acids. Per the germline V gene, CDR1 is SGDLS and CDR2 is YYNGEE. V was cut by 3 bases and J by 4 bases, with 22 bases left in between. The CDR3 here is CASSESPGSWGGETQYF. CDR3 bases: TGTGCCAGCAGCGAGTCCCCAGGGAGTTGGGGTGGAGAGACCCAGTACTTC.

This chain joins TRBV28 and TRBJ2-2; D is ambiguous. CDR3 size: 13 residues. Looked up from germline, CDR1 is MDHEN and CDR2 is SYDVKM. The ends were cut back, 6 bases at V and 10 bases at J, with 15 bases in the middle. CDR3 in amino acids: CASSKPGGPELFF. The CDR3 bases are TGTGCCAGCAGCAAACCGGGTGGGCCGGAGCTGTTTTTT.

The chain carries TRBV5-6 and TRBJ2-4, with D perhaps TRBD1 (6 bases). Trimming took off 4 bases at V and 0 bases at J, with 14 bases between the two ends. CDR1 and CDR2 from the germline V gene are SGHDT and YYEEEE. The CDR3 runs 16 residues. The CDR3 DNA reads TGTGCCAGCAGCACCGACAGGAAACTAGCCAAAAACATTCAGTACTTC. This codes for CASSTDRKLAKNIQYF.

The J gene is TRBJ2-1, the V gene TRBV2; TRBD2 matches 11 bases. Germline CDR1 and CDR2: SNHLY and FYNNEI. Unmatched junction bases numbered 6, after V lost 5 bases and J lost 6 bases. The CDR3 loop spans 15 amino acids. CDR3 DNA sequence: TGTGCCAGCAGTTTTGCACTAGCGGGGGTCAATGAGCAGTTCTTC. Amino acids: CASSFALAGVNEQFF.

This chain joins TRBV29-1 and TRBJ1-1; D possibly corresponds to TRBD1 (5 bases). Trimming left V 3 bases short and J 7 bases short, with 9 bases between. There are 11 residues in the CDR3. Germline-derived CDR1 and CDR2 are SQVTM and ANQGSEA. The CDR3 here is CSVDWGIEAFF. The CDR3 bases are TGCAGCGTTGATTGGGGGATTGAAGCTTTCTTT. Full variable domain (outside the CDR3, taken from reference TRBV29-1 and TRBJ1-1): SAVISQKPSRDICQRGTSLTIQCQVDSQVTMMFWYRQQPGQSLTLIATANQGSEATYESGFVIDKFPISRPNLTFSTLTVSNMSPEDSSIYLCSVDWGIEAFFGQGTRLTVV.

CDR3 in amino acids: CAIRGTGNTGELFF. The CDR3 region has the DNA TGTGCCATCAGGGGGACTGGCAACACCGGGGAGCTGTTTTTT. The rearrangement uses TRBV10-3 and TRBJ2-2; D might be TRBD2 (6 bases). Germline V gene sequence: CDR1 ENHRY, CDR2 SYGVKD. Trimming left V 6 bases short and J 2 bases short, with 10 bases between. This CDR3 is 14 amino acids long.

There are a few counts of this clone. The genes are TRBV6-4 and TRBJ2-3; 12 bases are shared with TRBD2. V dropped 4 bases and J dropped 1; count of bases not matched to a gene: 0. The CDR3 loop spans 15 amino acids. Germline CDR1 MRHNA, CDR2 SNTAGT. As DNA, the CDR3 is TGTGCCAGCAGTGGGACTAGCGGGGGCACAGATACGCAGTATTTT. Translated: CASSGTSGGTDTQYF.

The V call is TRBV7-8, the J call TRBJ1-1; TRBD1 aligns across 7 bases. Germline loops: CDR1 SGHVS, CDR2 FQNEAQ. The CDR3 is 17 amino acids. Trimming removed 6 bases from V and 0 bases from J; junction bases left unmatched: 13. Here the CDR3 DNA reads TGTGCCAGCAGTTCGCCTCGACAGGGTATCATGAACACTGAAGCTTTCTTT. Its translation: CASSSPRQGIMNTEAFF.

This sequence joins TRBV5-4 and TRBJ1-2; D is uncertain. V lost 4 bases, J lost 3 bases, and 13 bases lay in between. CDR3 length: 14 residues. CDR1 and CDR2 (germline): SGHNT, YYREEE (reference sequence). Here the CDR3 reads CASSGEGYYYGYTF. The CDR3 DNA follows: TGTGCCAGCAGCGGGGAGGGATATTACTATGGCTACACCTTC.

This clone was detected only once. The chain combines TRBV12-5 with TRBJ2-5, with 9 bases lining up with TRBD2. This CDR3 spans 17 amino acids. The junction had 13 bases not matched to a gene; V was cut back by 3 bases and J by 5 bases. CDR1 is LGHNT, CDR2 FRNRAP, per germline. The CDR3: CASGLTQLAGAVETQYF. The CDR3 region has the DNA TGTGCTAGTGGTTTAACCCAACTAGCGGGCGCTGTCGAGACCCAGTACTTC.

The CDR3 loop is CASSPSGVEQFF. The CDR3 DNA sequence: TGTGCCAGCAGTCCCAGCGGGGTCGAGCAGTTCTTC. The chain is built from TRBV12-3 or TRBV12-4 and TRBJ2-1; 7 bases are a match to TRBD2. The CDR3 extends over 12 amino acids. V was clipped by 5 bases and J by 10 bases; unmatched bases: 5.

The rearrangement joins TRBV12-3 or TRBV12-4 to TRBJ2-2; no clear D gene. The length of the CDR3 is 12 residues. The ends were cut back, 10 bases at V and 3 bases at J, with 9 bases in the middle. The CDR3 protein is CANADDTGELFF. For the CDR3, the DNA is TGTGCCAACGCGGACGACACCGGGGAGCTGTTTTTT.

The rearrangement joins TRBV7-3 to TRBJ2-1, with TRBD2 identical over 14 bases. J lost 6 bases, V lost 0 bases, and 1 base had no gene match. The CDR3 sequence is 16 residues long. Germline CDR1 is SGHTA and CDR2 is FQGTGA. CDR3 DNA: TGTGCCAGCAGCTTAACCGGGACTAGCGGGGGCAATGAGCAGTTCTTC. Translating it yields CASSLTGTSGGNEQFF.

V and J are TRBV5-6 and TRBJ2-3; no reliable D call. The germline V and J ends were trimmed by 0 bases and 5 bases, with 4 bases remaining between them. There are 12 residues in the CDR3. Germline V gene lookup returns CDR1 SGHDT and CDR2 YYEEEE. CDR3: CASSLGRDTQYF. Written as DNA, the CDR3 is TGTGCCAGCAGCTTGGGAAGAGATACGCAGTATTTT.

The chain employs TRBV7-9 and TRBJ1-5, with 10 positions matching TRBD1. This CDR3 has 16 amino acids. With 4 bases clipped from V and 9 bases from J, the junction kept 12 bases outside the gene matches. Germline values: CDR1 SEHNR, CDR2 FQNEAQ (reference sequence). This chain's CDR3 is CASSSSTGGLLMPQHF. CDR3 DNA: TGTGCCAGCAGCTCCTCGACAGGGGGCCTCCTAATGCCCCAGCATTTT. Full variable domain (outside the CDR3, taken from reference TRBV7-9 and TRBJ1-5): DTGVSQNPRHKITKRGQNVTFRCDPISEHNRLYWYRQTLGQGPEFLTYFQNEAQLEKSRLLSDRFSAERPKGSFSTLEIQRTEQGDSAMYLCASSSSTGGLLMPQHFGDGTRLSIL.

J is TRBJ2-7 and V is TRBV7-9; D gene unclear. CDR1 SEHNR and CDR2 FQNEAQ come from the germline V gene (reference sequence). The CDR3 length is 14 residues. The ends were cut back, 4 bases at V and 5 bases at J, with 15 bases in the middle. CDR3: CASSYLTESDEQYF. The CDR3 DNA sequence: TGTGCCAGCAGCTACCTAACAGAAAGCGACGAGCAGTACTTC.

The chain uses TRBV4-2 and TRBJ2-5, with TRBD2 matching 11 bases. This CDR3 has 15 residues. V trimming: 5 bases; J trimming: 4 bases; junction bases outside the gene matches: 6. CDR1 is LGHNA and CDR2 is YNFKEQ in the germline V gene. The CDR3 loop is CASSDSGGALETQYF. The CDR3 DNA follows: TGTGCCAGCAGCGATAGCGGGGGGGCTTTAGAGACCCAGTACTTC.

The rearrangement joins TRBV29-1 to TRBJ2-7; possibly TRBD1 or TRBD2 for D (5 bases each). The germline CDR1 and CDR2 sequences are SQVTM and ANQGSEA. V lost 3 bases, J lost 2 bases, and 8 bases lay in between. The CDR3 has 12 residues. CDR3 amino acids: CSVDRGPYEQYF. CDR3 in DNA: TGCAGCGTTGATCGGGGACCCTACGAGCAGTACTTC.